These 19 T cell receptor beta chains originate from one sample sequenced in a study of blood T cell repertoires in COVID-19. Profiling relied on immunoSEQ multiplex PCR, and the TCRdb table lists in-frame clones only, not all of them. The sample includes approximately 57,000 clones, around nine tenths of them seen just once. Sample: peripheral blood. These receptors originate from a man aged 50 to 59 with acute or convalescent COVID-19.

The chain couples TRBV7-6 to TRBJ1-6, with TRBD1 identical over 8 bases. The J segment lost 6 bases and the V segment lost 1 base, leaving 2 bases of the junction unmatched. CDR3 size: 15 residues. Per the germline V gene, CDR1 is SGHVS and CDR2 is FNYEAQ. CDR3 loop: CASSLEGTGNSPLHF. The CDR3 DNA reads as TGTGCCAGCAGCTTAGAGGGGACAGGTAATTCACCCCTCCACTTT.

The V gene is TRBV5-1, the J gene TRBJ2-3; possibly TRBD1 for D (6 bases). Germline V gene data show CDR1 as SGHRS and CDR2 as YFSETQ. Deletions cut 2 bases from V and 1 base from J, with 11 bases between. This CDR3 comprises 15 residues. The CDR3, as DNA: TGCGCCAGCAGCTTACAGGGTTGGGGCACAGATACGCAGTATTTT. Translating gives CASSLQGWGTDTQYF.

The chain joins TRBV10-3 to TRBJ2-7; 9 bases line up with TRBD1. This CDR3 contains 15 residues. V lost 0 bases and J lost 3; bases outside the gene matches: 3. Germline CDR1 ENHRY, CDR2 SYGVKD. The chain's CDR3 is CAISESGTGFYEQYF. The CDR3 DNA follows: TGTGCCATCAGTGAGTCGGGGACAGGGTTCTACGAGCAGTACTTC.

This chain joins TRBV7-9 and TRBJ2-7; a possible D gene is TRBD1 (6 bases). Trimming pared 5 bases from V and 0 bases from J, leaving 17 bases between. In germline, CDR1 is SEHNR, CDR2 FQNEAQ (reference sequence). The CDR3 is 16 residues long. The chain's CDR3 is CASSPPQGHSSYEQYF. DNA for the CDR3: TGTGCCAGCAGCCCGCCGCAGGGACACAGCTCCTACGAGCAGTACTTC.

The gene calls are TRBV5-8 and TRBJ2-1; tentative D call: TRBD2 (6 bases). V was shortened by 7 bases and J by 5 bases, with 16 bases between the two germline ends. The germline V gene has CDR1 SGHTS and CDR2 YDEGEE. The CDR3 spans 14 residues. The CDR3 sequence is CASLRRGLDNEQFF. The CDR3, as DNA: TGTGCCAGCCTAAGGCGGGGTTTAGACAATGAGCAGTTCTTC.

The rearrangement uses TRBV7-3 and TRBJ1-2; maybe TRBD1 (5 bases). Germline loops: CDR1 SGHTA, CDR2 FQGTGA. This CDR3 has 12 amino acids. Trimming removed 8 bases from V and 7 bases from J, with 14 bases in between. The CDR3 region has the DNA TGTGCCAGCTCTGAAGGGGTCTCTGGCTACACCTTC. This gives the protein CASSEGVSGYTF.

The rearrangement uses TRBV5-6 and TRBJ2-3; 7 nucleotides line up with TRBD2. Germline V gene data show CDR1 as SGHDT and CDR2 as YYEEEE. V was pared by 4 bases and J by 2 bases, with 4 bases of the junction left unmatched. This CDR3 region has 14 residues. CDR3 sequence: CASSPGLITDTQYF. The CDR3 DNA reads as TGTGCCAGCAGCCCGGGACTAATCACAGATACGCAGTATTTT.

V gene TRBV6-5 combines with J gene TRBJ1-2, with D tentatively TRBD1 (6 bases). V shed 6 bases and J shed 2 bases, with 10 bases lying between them. The germline V gene encodes CDR1 MNHEY and CDR2 SVGAGI. This CDR3 is built from 13 residues. The CDR3 here is CASRDGQNYGYTF. The CDR3 DNA reads as TGTGCCAGCAGGGATGGACAGAACTATGGCTACACCTTC.

The V call is TRBV27, the J call TRBJ2-2; D may be TRBD1 (7 bases). The V gene's germline CDR1 is MNHEY and CDR2 SMNVEV (reference sequence). The length of the CDR3 is 16 residues. With 6 bases removed from V and 0 bases from J, the gap between germline ends came to 14 bases. The CDR3 region is CASRLARGPNTGELFF. The CDR3 bases are TGTGCCAGCAGACTAGCTAGGGGGCCGAACACCGGGGAGCTGTTTTTT.

The chain combines TRBV9 with TRBJ2-7; tentative D call: TRBD2 (5 bases). The V gene lost 0 bases and the J gene lost 4 bases, with 14 bases spanning the gap. This CDR3 is built from 15 residues. Per germline, CDR1 SGDLS and CDR2 YYNGEE. The CDR3 DNA follows: TGTGCCAGCAGCGTAGGAGAAACGGGGATTTACGAGCAGTACTTC. Translating gives CASSVGETGIYEQYF.

V and J are TRBV30 and TRBJ2-2; D not resolved. The V end was cut by 2 bases, the J end by 6 bases, with 10 bases between. The CDR3 runs 13 residues. Germline V gene data show CDR1 as GTSNPN and CDR2 as SVGIG (reference sequence). CDR3 protein: CAWSFRLSGELFF. For the CDR3, the DNA is TGTGCCTGGAGTTTCAGACTCTCCGGGGAGCTGTTTTTT.

The chain links TRBV6-5 to TRBJ2-7; possible D gene TRBD1, 5 bases. V dropped 0 bases and J dropped 3 bases, with 9 bases sitting between them. Looked up from germline, CDR1 is MNHEY and CDR2 is SVGAGI. The CDR3 contains 14 residues. The DNA for the CDR3 is TGTGCCAGCAGTTACTCAGCAGGGAACTACGAGCAGTACTTC. Protein: CASSYSAGNYEQYF.

The genes are TRBV28 and TRBJ2-7, with a tentative D call TRBD2 (5 bases). The V end was cut by 8 bases, the J end by 4 bases, with 9 bases between. This CDR3 spans 11 amino acids. Germline V gene sequence: CDR1 MDHEN, CDR2 SYDVKM. The CDR3 here is CASLATYEQYF. In DNA form, the CDR3 reads TGTGCCAGCTTAGCGACTTACGAGCAGTACTTC.

The chain has TRBV25-1 and TRBJ2-7, with 10 bases matching TRBD2. The CDR3 length is 14 residues. The germline V gene encodes CDR1 MGHDK and CDR2 SYGVNS. V lost 6 bases and J lost 6; bases outside the gene matches: 8. In nucleotides, the CDR3 is TGTGCCAGCAGCTCTAGCGGGGGACCGCTCGAGCAGTACTTC. Amino acids: CASSSSGGPLEQYF.

The chain uses TRBV7-3 and TRBJ2-1, with 7 bases lining up with TRBD1. J gave up 1 base and V 5 bases, and 8 bases lay outside the gene matches. This CDR3 spans 16 amino acids. Germline loops: CDR1 SGHTA, CDR2 FQGTGA. The CDR3 reads CASSLTGMSSYNEQFF. The CDR3 region has the DNA TGTGCCAGCAGCCTGACAGGGATGAGTTCCTACAATGAGCAGTTCTTC.

This chain uses TRBV5-6 with TRBJ1-3, with a possible D match to TRBD1 (6 bases). Per germline, CDR1 SGHDT and CDR2 YYEEEE. The CDR3 is 17 residues long. V was trimmed by 2 bases and J by 1 base, leaving 16 bases between them. The CDR3 DNA sequence: TGTGCCAGCAGCTTTAAGGGCGTAGGGGGTTCTGGAAACACCATATATTTT. Translating gives CASSFKGVGGSGNTIYF.

The chain employs TRBV5-4 and TRBJ2-7, with a tentative D call TRBD1 (5 bases). This CDR3 comprises 15 residues. V was cut by 0 bases and J by 4 bases, with 14 bases left in between. Germline V lookup: CDR1 SGHNT, CDR2 YYREEE (reference sequence). This CDR3 reads CASSLAAQGRYEQYF. DNA for the CDR3: TGTGCCAGCAGCTTGGCGGCCCAGGGTAGGTACGAGCAGTACTTC.

The chain recombines TRBV28 with TRBJ2-7, with TRBD2 as a possible D gene (6 bases). The CDR3 is 15 amino acids. Germline CDR1 MDHEN, CDR2 SYDVKM. Trimming cost V 2 bases and J 0 bases, with 11 bases left between them. The CDR3, as DNA: TGTGCCAGCAGTTTAGGAGGGCTTAGCTCCTACGAGCAGTACTTC. This sequence encodes CASSLGGLSSYEQYF.

The V gene is TRBV6-5, the J gene TRBJ2-7, with TRBD2 identical over 8 bases. From germline, CDR1 is MNHEY and CDR2 SVGAGI. Trimming took 2 bases from V and 3 from J; bases not matched to a gene: 3. The CDR3 is 14 amino acids. The CDR3 DNA reads TGTGCCAGCAGTTACACGGGGACTAGCTACGAGCAGTACTTC. This sequence encodes CASSYTGTSYEQYF.